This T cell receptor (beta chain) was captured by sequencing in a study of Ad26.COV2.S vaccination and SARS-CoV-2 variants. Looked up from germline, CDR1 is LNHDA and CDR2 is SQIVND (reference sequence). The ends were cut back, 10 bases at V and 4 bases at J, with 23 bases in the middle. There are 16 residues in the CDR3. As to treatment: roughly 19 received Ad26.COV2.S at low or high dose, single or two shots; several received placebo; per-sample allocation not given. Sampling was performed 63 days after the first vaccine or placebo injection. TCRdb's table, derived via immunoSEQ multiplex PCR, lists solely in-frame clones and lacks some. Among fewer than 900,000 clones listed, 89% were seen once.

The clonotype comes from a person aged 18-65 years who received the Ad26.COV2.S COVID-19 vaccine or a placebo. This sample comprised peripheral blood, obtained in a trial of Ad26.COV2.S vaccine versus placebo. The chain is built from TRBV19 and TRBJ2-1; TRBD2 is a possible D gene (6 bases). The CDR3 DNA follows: TGTGCCACTGCGGATTGGCAGACTAGTCGGTACAATGAGCAGTTCTTC. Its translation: CATADWQTSRYNEQFF.